This is a list of T cell receptor beta chains from one sample in a study of shared clonotypes between healthy human individuals. The assay was immunoSEQ multiplex PCR, and TCRdb's table has in-frame clones only and misses some. The data show some 1 million clones, 60% to 80% seen once. The sequenced sample was memory CD4+ T cells sorted from blood. These receptors were obtained from a man in his late teens or twenties in good health. The CDR3 runs from the conserved cysteine through the conserved F or W. A D gene is named only where the DNA matches it firmly. Clone size is stated in some rows and not others, as once, few, many or a class when expanded.

TRBV7-9,NA,NA,TRBJ2-7,TGTGCCAGCAGCCTGCAGGGTTACGAGCAGTACTTC,CASSLQGYEQYF
TRBV27,NA,TRBD2,TRBJ2-7,TGTGCCAGCAGTCCCGGGGGGGCCGGAATCTACGAGCAGTACTTC,CASSPGGAGIYEQYF
TRBV25-1,NA,NA,TRBJ1-1,TGTGCCAGCAGTGGACAGGCCCAGACCACTGAAGCTTTCTTT,CASSGQAQTTEAFF
TRBV14,once,TRBD1,TRBJ2-5,TGTGCCAGCAGCCCGCGGACAGGGGGCGGAGAGACCCAGTACTTC,CASSPRTGGGETQYF
TRBV28,NA,NA,TRBJ2-7,TGTGCCACGGTTGGAGACACCTACGAGCAGTACTTC,CATVGDTYEQYF
TRBV6-4,NA,TRBD1,TRBJ2-2,TGTGCCAGCAGTTCCACAGGGGTGAGCGGGGAGCTGTTTTTT,CASSSTGVSGELFF
TRBV5-6,NA,NA,TRBJ1-2,TGTGCCAGCAGCTTACAGGGCCCAAACTATGGCTACACCTTC,CASSLQGPNYGYTF
TRBV7-2,NA,TRBD2,TRBJ2-3,TGTGCCAGCAGCCGAAAGACTAGCGGGGTGCAGGGGGATACGCAGTATTTT,CASSRKTSGVQGDTQYF
TRBV11-2,NA,TRBD2,TRBJ2-1,TGTGCCAGCAGCGTTAGCGGGAGGCTAAGGGACAATGAGCAGTTCTTC,CASSVSGRLRDNEQFF
TRBV7-2,once,NA,TRBJ1-2,TGTGCCAGCAGCTTAGAGGGTTTGCGGGGCGCCTATGGCTACACCTTC,CASSLEGLRGAYGYTF
TRBV11-2,NA,NA,TRBJ2-5,TGTGCCAGCAGCTTAGTAGCACAGCAAGAGACCCAGTACTTC,CASSLVAQQETQYF
TRBV12-1,NA,NA,TRBJ2-4,TGTGCCAGCAGCTTTGGCAGGACTCGCCGAAGGGCCAAAAACATTCAGTACTTC,CASSFGRTRRRAKNIQYF
TRBV5-1,NA,TRBD1,TRBJ2-4,TGCGCCAGCAGCATCGGACAGGGGGGAGCCAAAAACATTCAGTACTTC,CASSIGQGGAKNIQYF
TRBV5-4,NA,NA,TRBJ2-5,TGTGCCAGCAGCTTATTACAAGAGAAGACTTTGACCCAGTACTTC,CASSLLQEKTLTQYF
TRBV27,NA,TRBD1,TRBJ1-5,TGTGCCAGCAGTACCTACAGGGGTGAGCGCAATCAGCCCCAGCATTTT,CASSTYRGERNQPQHF
TRBV20-1,NA,NA,TRBJ2-1,TGCAGTGCTAGGATGGATGAGCAGTTCTTC,CSARMDEQFF
TRBV30,NA,TRBD1,TRBJ2-2,TGTGCCTCCCCTAAAAAAACAGGGGGCACCGGGGAGCTGTTTTTT,CASPKKTGGTGELFF
TRBV9,NA,NA,TRBJ2-7,TGTGCCAGCAGCGTAGGCAATGGCGTTATTTACGAGCAGTACTTC,CASSVGNGVIYEQYF
TRBV4-1,NA,NA,TRBJ2-3,TGCGCCAGCAGCCAAGACCCCCTACTCACAGATACGCAGTATTTT,CASSQDPLLTDTQYF